This TCR beta chain was found in a study of identical twins (dated by TCRdb to the mid-2010s). Study-wide context: To test whether fetal clonotypes persist, the study used deep sequencing on TCR alpha and beta repertoires from monozygotic twins, unrelated adults of various ages, and cord blood. Replicate twin experiments were performed at different times using different library preparation protocols to rule out contamination. On the study overall, not on this receptor specifically: Abundant cord blood beta clonotypes had fewer insertions, young adult naive repertoires showed a similar but weaker trend, and memory repertoires showed no such trend. Zero-insertion analyses could be partly confounded by invariant T cells such as MAIT and iNKT, though diverse VJ usage argued against such confounding for most clonotypes. In monozygotic twins, out-of-frame TCR alpha sharing was systematically underestimated by recombination models, although the models agreed with sharing between unrelated individuals. Compared with coincidental sharing between unrelated individuals, out-of-frame TCR alpha sequences shared between twins had an excess of sequences with low generation probability. A weaker excess of twin sharing was found in beta out-of-frame sequences because the signal-to-noise ratio was lowered by fewer shared sequences. Because the same donors could not be followed over many years, conclusions were based on cross-sectional statistical analysis.

Preparation of the library involved 5' RACE. TCRdb lists the instrument as Illumina HiSeq 2000. Template switching added a universal primer binding site, and the final cDNA carried a unique molecular identifier that allowed TCR cDNA molecules to be counted accurately. First-strand cDNA for TCR alpha and beta chains was synthesized from specific primers in the conserved constant-segment region. To control for contamination, each cDNA library was double barcoded with a SMART-Mk sample barcode plus Illumina barcodes. TruSeq adapter sequences along with Illumina sample barcodes were introduced in two successive PCR steps. The TCR alpha and beta cDNA libraries were sequenced on the Illumina HiSeq platform using custom primers. The published analysis was carried out like this. MiGEC processed the raw reads to extract unique molecular identifiers, while MiXCR was used to determine the CDR3 positions. For each individual, recombination models were inferred using an EM algorithm with the repgenHMM and IGoR tools. The tcR package in R was used for shared clonotype analysis, with sharing normalized by the product of cloneset sizes. To study raw recombination without the effects of thymic and clonal selection, out-of-frame nonproductive sequences were analyzed. The public reads were reanalyzed by TCRdb: fastp trimming at Q25, MiXCR alignment, in-frame beta chains only. Identical CDR3 protein sequences are pooled into one entry, listed with their most common genes and DNA. TCRdb, not the original authors, processed these V and J calls. The sample table shows approximately 890,000 distinct CDR3 sequences, and approximately 13% are seen once. Around 1.6% of the sample rests with the top ten.

The CDR3 sequence holds 14 residues, the cysteine and phenylalanine included. Just CDR3 DNA is preserved here, 42 bases in frame from base 1. Trimming at the junction amounts to 2 bases on V and 3 bases on J, and the germline ends lie 8 bases apart. All donors were healthy Caucasians. The twin cohort comprised three pairs of female monozygotic twins, all aged about 18 to 29 years. The RNA used for TCR libraries was isolated from peripheral blood mononuclear cells. This clonotype was seen many times. Its binding antigen is unknown. No base-level quality is on record; no much larger clone is a single base apart. These records were also assigned to another study, of yellow fever vaccine responses in identical twins. As the second publication notes: According to the authors, in identical twins the way T cells responded to vaccination appeared partly convergent and partly personalized. Focusing on identical twins, the study followed the T cell clones that responded to the vaccine, and did so with precision.

The receptor was isolated from a woman aged 18-29 years in good health. Here the chain combines TRBV12-3 or TRBV12-4 and TRBJ1-5; a weak D assignment points to TRBD1 (5 bases agree). Sequenced input: PBMCs. The DNA is as follows: TGTGCCAGCAGTTTAAAGGGGATCAATCAGCCCCAGCATTTT. The encoded protein is CASSLKGINQPQHF.